The TCR beta chain under discussion was sequenced for a study of post-analysis software for immune sequencing data (dated by TCRdb to about 2015). Turning to the overall study: Disease courses on record covered relapsing-remitting, secondary progressive and progressive-relapsing multiple sclerosis, though some patients had no subtype annotation. The patient repertoires were compared against about a dozen previously published healthy control repertoires obtained from donors aged roughly 6 to 25 years. A subset of samples was prepared in parallel using single-end sample barcoding, then pooled and co-amplified after Illumina adapter ligation. Study-wide findings and limitations: The multiple sclerosis patient group was slightly younger than the control group. Direct clustering with F measure showed strong co-clustering of samples prepared in the same batch, prompting a batch-effect correction. Roughly 5 TRBV segments, including TRBV5-6, TRBV5-1 and TRBV20-1, were significantly more frequent in patients than controls. Significantly lower normalized Chao1 diversity was found in multiple sclerosis patients than in controls, suggesting substantial peripheral T-cell clonal expansion.

To demonstrate the VDJtools post-analysis software, TCR beta repertoires were profiled from the peripheral blood of 10 to 15 young patients with multiple sclerosis. Multiple sclerosis patients were children and adolescents aged about 6 to 15 years. About this clonotype itself: The specificity of this receptor is unknown. It has no much larger one-base neighbor in the sample; base qualities were not kept.

V is cut by 4 bases and J by 0 bases, and the space between the germline ends is 13 bases. CDR1 SEHNR and CDR2 FQNEAQ are derived from the germline V gene (reference sequence). Its CDR3 holds 15 amino acids, cysteine through phenylalanine. Only the CDR3 part of the read is kept: 45 bases, read in frame from the first base. The method was PCR. TCRdb lists the instrument as Illumina HiSeq 2500. To reduce PCR and sequencing biases, unique molecular identifiers were incorporated into the TCR beta cDNA libraries. Approximately 500,000 cDNA molecules were obtained per 1 to 10 million input T cells, so each molecule approximated one T cell. The patient libraries were prepared and sequenced using the same protocol as the earlier healthy control dataset. Samples belonging to the same batch were prepared together, multiplexed and sequenced on a shared HiSeq lane. The original pipeline was this. MIGEC was used to process the raw barcoded reads, and molecular identifier groups with only a single read were discarded before consensus assembly and CDR3 extraction. VDJtools was used for post-analysis of the clonotype tables, and diversity was normalized by down-sampling every dataset to the size of the smallest sample. In repertoire overlap clustering, CDR3 amino acid sequences, but not nucleotide sequences, were matched to correct batch-related cross-sample contamination. In TCRdb, the public reads were trimmed at Q25 with fastp and aligned with MiXCR, with productive beta chains retained. One record per CDR3 amino acid sequence lists the most common genes and DNA. TCRdb assigned the V and J calls; the authors' analysis was not used. The sample data list around 770,000 distinct CDR3 sequences, and about 43% of these were observed just once. The ten largest clones represent roughly 4.5% of the sample.

The clonotype comes from a girl aged 10-17 years with multiple sclerosis. The V and J genes are TRBV7-9 and TRBJ2-7, with a tentative D gene TRBD1 over 6 matching bases. Sequencing input: blood. CDR3 loop: CASSSPGQDSYEQYF. At the DNA level, the sequence is TGTGCCAGCAGCTCTCCGGGACAAGACTCCTACGAGCAGTACTTC.